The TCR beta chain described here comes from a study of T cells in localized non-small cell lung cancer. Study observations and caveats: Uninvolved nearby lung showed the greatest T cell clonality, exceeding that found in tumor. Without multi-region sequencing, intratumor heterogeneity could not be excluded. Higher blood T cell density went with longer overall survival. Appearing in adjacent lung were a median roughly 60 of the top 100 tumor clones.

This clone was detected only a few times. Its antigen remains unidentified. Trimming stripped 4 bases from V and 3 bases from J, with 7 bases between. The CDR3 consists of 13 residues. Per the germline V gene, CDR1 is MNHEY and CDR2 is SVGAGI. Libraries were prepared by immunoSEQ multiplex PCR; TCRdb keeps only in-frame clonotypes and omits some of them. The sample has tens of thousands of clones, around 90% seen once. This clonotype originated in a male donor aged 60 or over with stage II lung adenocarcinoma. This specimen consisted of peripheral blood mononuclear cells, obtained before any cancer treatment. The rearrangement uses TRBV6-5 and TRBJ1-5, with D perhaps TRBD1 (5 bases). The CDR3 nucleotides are TGTGCCAGCAGTTCACAGGTCAATCAGCCCCAGCATTTT. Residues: CASSSQVNQPQHF.